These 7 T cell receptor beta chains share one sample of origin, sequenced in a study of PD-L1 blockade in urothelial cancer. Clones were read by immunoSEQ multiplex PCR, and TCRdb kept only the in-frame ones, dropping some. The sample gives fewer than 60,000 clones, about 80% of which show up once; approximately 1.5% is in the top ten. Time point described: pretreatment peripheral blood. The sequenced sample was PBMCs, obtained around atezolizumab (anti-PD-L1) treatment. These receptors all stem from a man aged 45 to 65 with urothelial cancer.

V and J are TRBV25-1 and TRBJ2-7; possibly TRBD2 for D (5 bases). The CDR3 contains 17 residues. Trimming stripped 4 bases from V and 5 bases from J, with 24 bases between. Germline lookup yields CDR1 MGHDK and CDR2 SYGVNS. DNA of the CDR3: TGTGCCAGCAGTGGAGGGAATCTCCCCTCCCCTATCGACGAGCAGTACTTC. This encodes CASSGGNLPSPIDEQYF.

Here the CDR3 DNA reads TGTGCCATCAGTGAGTCGTGGTGGGCGGGGACCGGACAGCCCCAGCATTTT. Its translation: CAISESWWAGTGQPQHF. The V gene is TRBV10-3, the J gene TRBJ1-5; D possibly corresponds to TRBD1 (5 bases). Germline CDR1 is ENHRY and CDR2 is SYGVKD. V lost 0 bases and J 7 bases, leaving 19 bases between the germline ends. The CDR3 is 17 residues long.

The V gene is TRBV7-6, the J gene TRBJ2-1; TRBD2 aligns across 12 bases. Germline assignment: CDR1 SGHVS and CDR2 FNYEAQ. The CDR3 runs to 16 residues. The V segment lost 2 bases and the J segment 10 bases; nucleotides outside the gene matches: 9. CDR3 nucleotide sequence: TGTGCCAGCAGCTTATCGAATCCTGGACTAGCGGGGGAGCAGTTCTTC. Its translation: CASSLSNPGLAGEQFF.

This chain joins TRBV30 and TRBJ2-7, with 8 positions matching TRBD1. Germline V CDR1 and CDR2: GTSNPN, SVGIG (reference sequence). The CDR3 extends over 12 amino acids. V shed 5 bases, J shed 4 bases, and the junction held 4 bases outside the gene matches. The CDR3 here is CAWGTGEYEQYF. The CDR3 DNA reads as TGTGCCTGGGGGACAGGAGAATACGAGCAGTACTTC.

The CDR3 nucleotides are TGTGCCAGCAGTCCCGGGTCCAAAACCGGGGAGCTGTTTTTT. Amino acids: CASSPGSKTGELFF. The chain combines TRBV9 with TRBJ2-2; the D is unclear. The CDR3 has 14 residues. The V end was cut by 5 bases, the J end by 5 bases, with 13 bases between. Germline V gives CDR1 SGDLS, CDR2 YYNGEE.

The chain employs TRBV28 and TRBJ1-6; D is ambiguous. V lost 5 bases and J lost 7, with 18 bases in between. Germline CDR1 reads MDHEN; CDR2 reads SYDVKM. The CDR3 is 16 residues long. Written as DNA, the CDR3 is TGTGCCAGCAGTGTCCCCCCGTCGCGGCAAAATTCACCCCTCCACTTT. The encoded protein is CASSVPPSRQNSPLHF.

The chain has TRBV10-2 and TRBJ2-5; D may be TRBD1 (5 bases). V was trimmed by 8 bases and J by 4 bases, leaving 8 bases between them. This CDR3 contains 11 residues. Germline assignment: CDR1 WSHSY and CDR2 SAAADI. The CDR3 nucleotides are TGCGCCAGCGCTGGGGCAGAGACCCAGTACTTC. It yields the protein CASAGAETQYF.